This TCR beta chain was sequenced during a study of T cell repertoires in aging, cancer and after chemotherapy. Study information: Six age groups, ranging from 30 or younger to 70 or older, included the donors.

This clonotype is judged large. Its antigen is still unknown. TCR beta rearrangements were amplified from peripheral blood genomic DNA. TRB rearrangements spanning V, D and J were amplified using mixed TRB-A/B primers. In TCRdb, the multiplex PCR reads were re-called with MiXCR into one record per CDR3 protein. The sample consists of 550 to 800 distinct CDR3 sequences, 35% to 55% of them appearing once. Regarding the study as a whole: In cancer patients, declining TCR diversity with age involved lost richness and lost evenness. Across the chemotherapy interval, each cancer cohort showed higher median generation probability, suggesting thymic rebound.

This CDR3 region has 14 residues. Deletions cut 0 bases from V and 0 bases from J, with 7 bases between. Germline-derived CDR1 and CDR2 are SGHDT and YYEEEE. This TCR came from a human donor with a solid tumor. The sequencing input was blood. This chain links TRBV5-6 with TRBJ2-7; D is perhaps TRBD1 (5 bases). CDR3 sequence reads: CASSLGGSSYEQYF. In nucleotides, the CDR3 is TGTGCCAGCAGCTTGGGGGGCAGCTCCTACGAGCAGTACTTC.